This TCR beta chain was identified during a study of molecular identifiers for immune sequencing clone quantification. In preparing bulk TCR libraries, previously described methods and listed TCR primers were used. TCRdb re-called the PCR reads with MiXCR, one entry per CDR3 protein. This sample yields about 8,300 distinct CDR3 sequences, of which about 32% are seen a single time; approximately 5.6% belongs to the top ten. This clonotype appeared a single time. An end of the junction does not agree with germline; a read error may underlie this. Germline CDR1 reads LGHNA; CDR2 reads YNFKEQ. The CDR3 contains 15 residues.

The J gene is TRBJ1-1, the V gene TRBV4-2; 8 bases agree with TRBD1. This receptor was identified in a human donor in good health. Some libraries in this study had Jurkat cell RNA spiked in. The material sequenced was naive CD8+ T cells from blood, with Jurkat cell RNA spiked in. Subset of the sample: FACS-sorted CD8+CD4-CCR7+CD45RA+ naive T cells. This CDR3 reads CASSQLQGVSSEAFF. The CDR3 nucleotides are TGTGCCAGCAGCCAATTACAGGGGGTCTCGTCTGAAGCATTCTTT.